Each of the 3 T cell receptor beta chains below was sequenced from the same sample in a study of T cell responses to AZD1222 COVID-19 vaccine. Using immunoSEQ multiplex PCR, the repertoire was profiled, and TCRdb retains in-frame clones only, with some absent. Among around 120,000 clones, about nine tenths were seen once, and the ten largest hold roughly 13%. The sample consisted of peripheral blood, taken on day 0 of AZD1222 vaccination. These receptors were taken from an adult in good health.

The chain joins TRBV3-1 (or the pseudogene TRBV3-2) to TRBJ1-3; a possible D gene is TRBD1 (6 bases). The V and J ends lost 0 bases and 5 bases respectively, with 11 bases between them. The CDR3 is made up of 15 amino acids. Germline V gives CDR1 LGHDT, CDR2 YNNKEL (reference sequence). CDR3 bases: TGTGCCAGCAGCCAAGAAGGGACAACTAGAAACACCATATATTTT. As protein: CASSQEGTTRNTIYF.

The chain recombines TRBV28 with TRBJ2-5, with D maybe TRBD1 (5 bases). The CDR3 runs to 15 residues. V was cut by 5 bases and J by 3 bases, with 16 bases left in between. The germline V gene has CDR1 MDHEN and CDR2 SYDVKM. CDR3 amino acids: CASSDTQGAEETQYF. In DNA form, the CDR3 reads TGTGCCAGCAGTGATACCCAAGGGGCAGAAGAGACCCAGTACTTC.

The chain has TRBV28 and TRBJ1-2; D may be TRBD1 (6 bases). V was pared by 6 bases and J by 4 bases, with 15 bases between. From germline, CDR1 is MDHEN and CDR2 SYDVKM. The length of the CDR3 is 14 residues. CDR3 protein: CASRPQGLSYGYTF. CDR3 sequence (DNA): TGTGCCAGCAGGCCCCAGGGGCTAAGCTATGGCTACACCTTC.